The 21 T cell receptor beta chains below come from one sample, sequenced in a study of graft-versus-host responses after intestinal transplantation. Sequencing was performed with immunoSEQ multiplex PCR; in TCRdb, only in-frame clones are kept and a portion is missing. Of under 4,500 clones listed, 20% to 25% were seen once; the top ten hold less than 6%. The sample consisted of alloreactive CD4+ T cells from a mixed lymphocyte reaction culture, taken before transplantation. Sample subset: CFSE-low proliferating T cells sorted from approximately 6-day pre-transplant mixed lymphocyte reaction (GvH or HvG direction). The receptors were sampled from a human patient who was an organ donor for intestinal transplantation.

This clone was seen more than once but under ten times. The genes are TRBV15 and TRBJ2-1; D perhaps matches TRBD2 (5 bases). V was pared by 0 bases and J by 5 bases, with 11 bases between. This CDR3 has 15 residues. The V gene's germline CDR1 is LNHNV and CDR2 YYDKDF (reference sequence). CDR3 sequence reads: CATSRDIRGNNEQFF. DNA of the CDR3: TGTGCCACCAGCAGAGATATTCGGGGAAACAATGAGCAGTTCTTC.

CDR3 coding DNA: TGTGCCAGCTCACCACCGCAACAGGAAGGGGGCTACACCTTC. This gives the protein CASSPPQQEGGYTF. This sequence joins TRBV18 and TRBJ1-2; possible D gene TRBD1, 5 bases. The CDR3 runs to 14 residues. Per the germline V gene, CDR1 is KGHSH and CDR2 is LQKENI. V dropped 0 bases and J dropped 8 bases, with 13 bases sitting between them.

This clone was seen a handful of times. The gene calls are TRBV7-2 and TRBJ2-3, with 8 bases matching TRBD2. Germline V gene data show CDR1 as SGHTA and CDR2 as FQGNSA. This CDR3 is built from 14 residues. Trimming cost V 1 base and J 6 bases; bases outside gene matches: 3. The CDR3 bases are TGTGCCAGCAGCTTAGGGCGGGGGGCCGATACGCAGTATTTT. As protein: CASSLGRGADTQYF.

Sample share makes this clone medium-sized. V is TRBV7-2 and J is TRBJ1-6; the D gene is possibly TRBD1 (6 bases). The ends were cut back, 2 bases at V and 6 bases at J, with 8 bases in the middle. Germline loops: CDR1 SGHTA, CDR2 FQGNSA. The CDR3 length is 14 residues. The CDR3 here is CASSLSGVNSPLHF. For the CDR3, the DNA is TGTGCCAGCAGCTTATCAGGGGTTAATTCACCCCTCCACTTT.

The table lists this clone with a few counts. The chain links TRBV7-6 to TRBJ1-6; 7 bases are a match to TRBD1. Unmatched junction bases numbered 15, after V lost 5 bases and J lost 5 bases. The length of the CDR3 is 18 residues. CDR1 SGHVS and CDR2 FNYEAQ come from the germline V gene. CDR3 residues: CASSRRHVRRGHNSPLHF. Here the CDR3 DNA reads TGTGCCAGCAGCAGACGGCACGTCCGGAGGGGGCATAATTCACCCCTCCACTTT.

CDR3 nucleotides: TGTGCCAGCAGCACCTCCTATGAGGCAACTAATGAAAAACTGTTTTTT. Translation: CASSTSYEATNEKLFF. The chain employs TRBV7-8 and TRBJ1-4; D call uncertain. Between the trimmed V and J ends, which lost 5 bases and 0 bases, there was a span of 13 bases. The CDR3 is 16 amino acids. The germline CDR1 and CDR2 sequences are SGHVS and FQNEAQ.

In its sample, this clone was seen a few times. The CDR3 loop is CASSLFEKGQGNEKLFF. CDR3 sequence (DNA): TGTGCCAGCAGCTTATTCGAAAAGGGACAGGGTAATGAAAAACTGTTTTTT. This chain links TRBV7-3 with TRBJ1-4; 9 bases map to TRBD1. Unmatched junction bases numbered 8, after V lost 2 bases and J lost 4 bases. This CDR3 comprises 17 residues. Germline CDR1 and CDR2: SGHTA and FQGTGA.

This clone was picked up a small number of times. The chain couples TRBV4-3 to TRBJ1-4; 8 bases line up with TRBD1. The CDR3 sequence is 14 residues long. Per germline, CDR1 LGHNA and CDR2 YSLEER. The trim removed 4 bases at V and 7 bases at J, leaving 5 bases unmatched. The CDR3 spells CASSLDRVGEKLFF. The CDR3 bases are TGCGCCAGCAGCCTGGACAGGGTGGGTGAAAAACTGTTTTTT.

By its share, this clone is medium-sized (0.01 to 0.1%). This sequence joins TRBV4-2 and TRBJ1-2, with 8 bases fitting TRBD1. Germline CDR1 LGHNA, CDR2 YNFKEQ. Germline trimming cut 0 bases from V and 4 bases from J; bases unmatched to any gene: 16. The CDR3 runs 19 residues. CDR3 DNA: TGTGCCAGCAGCCAAGATCATCCGGGACAGGCTTATCCTCGCTATGGCTACACCTTC. Encoded protein: CASSQDHPGQAYPRYGYTF.

This clone counts as large. The chain has TRBV7-6 and TRBJ1-3; the D gene is possibly TRBD1 (5 bases). The V gene lost 0 bases and the J gene lost 2 bases, with 11 bases spanning the gap. CDR1 and CDR2 from the germline V gene are SGHVS and FNYEAQ. The CDR3 loop spans 16 amino acids. The CDR3 here is CASSLASPGAGNTIYF. The CDR3 DNA is TGTGCCAGCAGCTTAGCGTCGCCGGGGGCTGGAAACACCATATATTTT.

This clone ranks as medium-sized. The J gene is TRBJ1-1, the V gene TRBV27; TRBD1 matches 9 bases. Germline V CDR1 and CDR2: MNHEY, SMNVEV (reference sequence). This CDR3 spans 16 amino acids. V was pared by 0 bases and J by 0 bases, with 2 bases of the junction left unmatched. The CDR3 region is CASSLSWTGVNTEAFF. The CDR3 nucleotides are TGTGCCAGCAGTTTATCGTGGACAGGGGTGAACACTGAAGCTTTCTTT.

The V call is TRBV5-4, the J call TRBJ2-5, with D unresolved. The ends were cut back, 3 bases at V and 2 bases at J, with 14 bases in the middle. This CDR3 is built from 15 residues. The germline V gene encodes CDR1 SGHNT and CDR2 YYREEE (reference sequence). The CDR3 DNA follows: TGTGCCAGCAGCTCGATCGCCCCCGGGCAAGAGACCCAGTACTTC. Translated, it gives CASSSIAPGQETQYF.

The chain is built from TRBV11-3 and TRBJ2-7; D unclear. This CDR3 spans 13 amino acids. Germline CDR1 and CDR2: SGHNT and YENEEA. V was pared by 6 bases and J by 6 bases, with 15 bases between. The CDR3 nucleotides are TGTGCCAGCAGTAGCAGTCCCCCATTCGAGCAGTACGTC. This sequence encodes CASSSSPPFEQYV.

By share of the sample, this clone is large. The rearrangement joins TRBV15 to TRBJ1-3, with 8 bases aligning to TRBD1. The CDR3 totals 15 residues. Germline CDR1 is LNHNV and CDR2 is YYDKDF (reference sequence). J was trimmed by 3 bases and V by 1 base; bases with no gene match: 2. Here the CDR3 DNA reads TGTGCCACCAGCAGAGGGACAGGGCATGGAAACACCATATATTTT. This sequence encodes CATSRGTGHGNTIYF. Based on the CDR3 plus reference TRBV15 and TRBJ1-3, the full variable domain is DAMVIQNPRYQVTQFGKPVTLSCSQTLNHNVMYWYQQKSSQAPKLLFHYYDKDFNNEADTPDNFQSRRPNTSFCFLDIRSPGLGDTAMYLCATSRGTGHGNTIYFGEGSWLTVV.

In its sample, this clone was seen a few times. The chain recombines TRBV6-5 with TRBJ1-2; TRBD1 is a possible D gene (6 bases). The CDR3 sequence is 15 residues long. Germline assignment: CDR1 MNHEY and CDR2 SVGAGI. Trimming took off 0 bases at V and 7 bases at J, with 15 bases between the two ends. The CDR3 nucleotides read TGTGCCAGCAGTTACTCCCCGAGACAGGAATTTGGCTACACCTTC. It yields the protein CASSYSPRQEFGYTF.

By share, this clone counts as medium-sized (0.01 to 0.1%). The V and J genes are TRBV21-1 and TRBJ2-3; the table's D call, TRBD2, has no DNA check behind it. TRBV21-1 is given as a pseudogene. The CDR3 runs 19 residues. The CDR3 nucleotides read TGTGCCAGCAGCAAAGCTAGTAGCGGGGGGGCTAGCAGCACAGATACGCAGTATTTT. Its translation: CASSKASSGGASSTDTQYF.

This chain uses TRBV20-1 with TRBJ1-1, with 7 bases that match TRBD1. Germline assignment: CDR1 DFQATT and CDR2 SNEGSKA (reference sequence). This CDR3 contains 11 residues. V was pared by 7 bases and J by 5 bases, with 4 bases of the junction left unmatched. The CDR3 DNA follows: TGCAGTGGCTACAGGGGAACTGAAGCTTTCTTT. It specifies CSGYRGTEAFF.

The V gene is TRBV7-2, the J gene TRBJ1-2; the match to TRBD1 covers 9 bases. The CDR3 sequence is 17 residues long. Germline lookup yields CDR1 SGHTA and CDR2 FQGNSA. Unmatched junction bases numbered 11, after V lost 4 bases and J lost 2 bases. In nucleotides, the CDR3 is TGTGCCAGCAGCTCCCCCCCCGGGACAGGGTTCAACTATGGCTACACCTTC. Amino acid sequence: CASSSPPGTGFNYGYTF. The full variable domain, in which reference TRBV7-2 and TRBJ1-2 provide the parts outside the CDR3, is GAGVSQSPSNKVTEKGKDVELRCDPISGHTALYWYRQSLGQGLEFLIYFQGNSAPDKSGLPSDRFSAERTGGSVSTLTIQRTQQEDSAVYLCASSSPPGTGFNYGYTFGSGTRLTVV.

This chain connects TRBV6-1 to TRBJ2-5, with a weak D call TRBD2 (6 bases). CDR3 size: 14 residues. V lost 7 bases and J lost 4, with 16 bases in between. CDR1 and CDR2 (germline): MNHNS, SASEGT. The CDR3 DNA reads TGTGCCAGCACCTTTCTTGGGGGAGGAGAGACCCAGTACTTC. It specifies CASTFLGGGETQYF.

This clone is judged medium-sized. V gene TRBV7-2 combines with J gene TRBJ1-4, with D unclear. The V end lost 2 bases, the J end lost 3 bases, and 10 bases lay between the germline ends. Germline V CDR1 and CDR2: SGHTA, FQGNSA. The CDR3 runs 15 residues. In nucleotides, the CDR3 is TGTGCCAGCAGCTTAAGAACAGCCCCTAATGAAAAACTGTTTTTT. It yields the protein CASSLRTAPNEKLFF.

This clone has just a few counts. The genes are TRBV7-3 and TRBJ2-1, with TRBD2 matching over 11 bases. The CDR3 is 15 amino acids. CDR1 SGHTA and CDR2 FQGTGA come from the germline V gene. V shed 5 bases, J shed 6 bases, and the junction held 6 bases outside the gene matches. CDR3 protein: CASSRSGGALNEQFF. CDR3 sequence (DNA): TGTGCCAGCAGCCGTAGCGGGGGGGCCCTCAATGAGCAGTTCTTC.